This TCR beta chain is from a study of stem cell transplantation in POMP-related autoinflammatory disease. For the study at large: Hypothesis: faulty thymoproteasomes impair CD8+ T-cell selection, skewing TRB repertoires. DNA chimerism showed 100% graft donor engraftment of neutrophils and platelets through one year. Points from the study as a whole: Across all analyzed T-cell subsets, patients with PRAID tended toward reduced diversity and increased clonality.

Notes on this clone: The antigen is undetermined.

The CDR3 is 18 amino acids. After removal of 0 bases from V and 4 bases from J, the junction contained 14 bases not matched to a gene. Germline CDR1 SGHRS, CDR2 YFSETQ. Sequenced by immunoSEQ multiplex PCR; TCRdb stores in-frame clones only, minus some. The data contain some 70,000 clones, approximately 91% of them singletons. PRAID featured prominent immunodeficiency. The input for sequencing was CD4+ T cells from PBMCs, taken after stem cell transplantation. The chain has TRBV5-1 and TRBJ2-3; 7 nucleotides agree with TRBD2. The sequence derives from a human patient with POMP-related autoinflammation and immune dysregulation (PRAID). The T cells may partly be graft donor cells. DNA for the CDR3: TGCGCCAGCAGCTTGGCCATAACAAGCGGGGTGGTTCCAGATACGCAGTATTTT. This encodes CASSLAITSGVVPDTQYF.